One sample yielded the 8 T cell receptor beta chains listed below, sequenced in a study of cytomegalovirus exposure and HLA in healthy donors. The method was immunoSEQ multiplex PCR; TCRdb's version includes in-frame clones alone and lacks a portion of them. The table includes some 170,000 clones, roughly 86% detected once. The sample consisted of PBMCs. The source is a man aged 18 to 29 in good health and CMV-seropositive.

This clone has only one observation. This chain joins TRBV4-1 and TRBJ1-5; the match to TRBD1 covers 12 bases. Germline loops: CDR1 MGHRA, CDR2 YSYEKL. The ends lost 4 bases at V and 6 bases at J; junction bases unmatched: 4. This CDR3 region has 15 residues. Here the CDR3 reads CASSLGTGGGQPQHF. CDR3 nucleotide sequence: TGCGCCAGCAGCCTTGGGACAGGGGGCGGTCAGCCCCAGCATTTT.

This rearrangement joins TRBV7-9 to TRBJ1-2, with 7 bases matching TRBD1. The germline V gene has CDR1 SEHNR and CDR2 FQNEAQ (reference sequence). CDR3 size: 15 residues. V shed 3 bases, J shed 5 bases, and the junction held 9 bases outside the gene matches. This CDR3 is CASSFGTELRYGYTF. The CDR3 nucleotides are TGTGCCAGCAGCTTTGGGACAGAATTGCGGTATGGCTACACCTTC.

This rearrangement joins TRBV2 to TRBJ2-1; a weak D match, TRBD1 (5 bases). This CDR3 spans 13 amino acids. The V end was cut by 3 bases, the J end by 6 bases, with 9 bases between. Per the germline V gene, CDR1 is SNHLY and CDR2 is FYNNEI. The CDR3: CASSEGQINEQFF. CDR3 in DNA: TGTGCCAGCAGTGAGGGGCAAATCAATGAGCAGTTCTTC.

This chain uses TRBV27 with TRBJ1-2, with 7 bases that match TRBD1. Germline V lookup: CDR1 MNHEY, CDR2 SMNVEV (reference sequence). With V trimmed by 3 bases and J by 6 bases, 4 bases remained unmatched. CDR3 length: 13 amino acids. Written as DNA, the CDR3 is TGTGCCAGCAGTTTGAACAGGGGCGATGGCTACACCTTC. Protein product: CASSLNRGDGYTF.

The rearrangement joins TRBV7-3 to TRBJ2-7; 8 nucleotides agree with TRBD1. From germline, CDR1 is SGHTA and CDR2 FQGTGA. The V segment lost 2 bases and the J segment 7 bases; nucleotides outside the gene matches: 4. The CDR3 covers 13 residues. CDR3 in DNA: TGTGCCAGCAGCTTACACAGGGGGAAAGAGCAGTACTTC. Amino acid sequence: CASSLHRGKEQYF.

This sequence joins TRBV18 and TRBJ1-1, with 11 positions matching TRBD1. Germline V gives CDR1 KGHSH, CDR2 LQKENI. CDR3 length equals 13 residues. The J segment lost 7 bases and the V segment lost 4 bases, leaving 2 bases of the junction unmatched. The CDR3 spells CASSQGQGVEAFF. CDR3 in DNA: TGTGCCAGCTCACAGGGACAGGGGGTTGAAGCTTTCTTT.

V and J are TRBV11-3 and TRBJ1-1; D is ambiguous. Germline V CDR1 and CDR2: SGHNT, YENEEA. V was clipped by 1 base and J by 4 bases, with 7 bases between them. CDR3 length: 13 residues. The CDR3 sequence is CASSLGAGTEAFF. The CDR3 DNA is TGTGCCAGCAGCTTAGGCGCAGGCACTGAAGCTTTCTTT.

The chain has TRBV5-6 and TRBJ1-1; 7 positions match TRBD1. Trimming cost V 4 bases and J 2 bases; bases outside gene matches: 11. This CDR3 comprises 16 residues. The V gene's germline CDR1 is SGHDT and CDR2 YYEEEE. The CDR3 DNA sequence: TGTGCCAGCAGCCCCTCCTGGACAGGATACAACACTGAAGCTTTCTTT. Its protein is CASSPSWTGYNTEAFF.